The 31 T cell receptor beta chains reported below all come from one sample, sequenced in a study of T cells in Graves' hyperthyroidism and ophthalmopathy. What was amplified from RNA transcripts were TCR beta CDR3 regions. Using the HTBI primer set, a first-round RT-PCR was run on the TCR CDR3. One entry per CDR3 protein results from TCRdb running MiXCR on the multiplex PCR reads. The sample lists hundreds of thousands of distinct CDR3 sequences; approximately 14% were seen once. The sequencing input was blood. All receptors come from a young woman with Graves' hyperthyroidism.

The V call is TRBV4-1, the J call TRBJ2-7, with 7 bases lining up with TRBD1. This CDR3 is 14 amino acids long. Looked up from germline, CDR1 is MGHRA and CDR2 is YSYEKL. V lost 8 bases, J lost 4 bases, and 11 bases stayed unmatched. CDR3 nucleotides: TGCGCCAGCCGCATTAGGGACAGCCATTACGAGCAGTACTTC. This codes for CASRIRDSHYEQYF.

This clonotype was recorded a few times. CDR3 in amino acids: CATSGVPNTGELFF. The DNA for the CDR3 is TGTGCCACCTCAGGGGTGCCGAACACCGGGGAGCTGTTTTTT. The chain combines TRBV24-1 with TRBJ2-2; D is perhaps TRBD1 (6 bases). Germline V CDR1 and CDR2: KGHDR, SFDVKD. V lost 9 bases and J lost 0, with 10 bases in between. CDR3 length: 14 amino acids.

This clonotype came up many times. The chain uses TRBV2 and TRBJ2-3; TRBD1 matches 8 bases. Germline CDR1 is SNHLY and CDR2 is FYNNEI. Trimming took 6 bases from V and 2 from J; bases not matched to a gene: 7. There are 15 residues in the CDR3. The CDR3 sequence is CASSPGQGNTDTQYF. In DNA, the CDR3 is TGTGCCAGCAGCCCAGGACAGGGAAACACAGATACGCAGTATTTT.

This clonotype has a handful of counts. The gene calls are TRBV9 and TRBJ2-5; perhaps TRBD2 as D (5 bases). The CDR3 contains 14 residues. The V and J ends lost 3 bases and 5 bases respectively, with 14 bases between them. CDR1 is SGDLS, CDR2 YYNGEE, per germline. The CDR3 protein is CASSATRAGETQYF. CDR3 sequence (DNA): TGTGCCAGCAGCGCCACCCGGGCGGGCGAGACCCAGTACTTC.

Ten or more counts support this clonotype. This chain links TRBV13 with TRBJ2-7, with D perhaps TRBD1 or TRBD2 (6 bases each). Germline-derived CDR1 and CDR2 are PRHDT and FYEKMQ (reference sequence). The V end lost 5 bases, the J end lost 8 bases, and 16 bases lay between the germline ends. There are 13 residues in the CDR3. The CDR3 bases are TGTGCCAGCAGCCCTAGAAGGGGGGAAAAGCAGTACTTC. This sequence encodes CASSPRRGEKQYF.

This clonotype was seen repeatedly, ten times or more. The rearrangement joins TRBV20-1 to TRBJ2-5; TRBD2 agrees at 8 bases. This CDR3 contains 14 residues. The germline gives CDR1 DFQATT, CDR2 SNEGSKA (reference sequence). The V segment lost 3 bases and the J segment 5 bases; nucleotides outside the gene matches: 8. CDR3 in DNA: TGCAGTGCTAGCAAGCGGGAGAGGTGGGAGACCCAGTACTTC. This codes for CSASKRERWETQYF.

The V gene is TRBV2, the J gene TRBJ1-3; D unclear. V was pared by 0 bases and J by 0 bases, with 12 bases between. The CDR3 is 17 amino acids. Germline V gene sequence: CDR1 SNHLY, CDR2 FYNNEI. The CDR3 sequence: CASSEANPGNSGNTIYF. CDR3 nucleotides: TGTGCCAGCAGTGAAGCGAATCCCGGGAACTCTGGAAACACCATATATTTT. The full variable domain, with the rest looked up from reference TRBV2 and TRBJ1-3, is EPEVTQTPSHQVTQMGQEVILRCVPISNHLYFYWYRQILGQKVEFLVSFYNNEISEKSEIFDDQFSVERPDGSNFTLKIRSTKLEDSAMYFCASSEANPGNSGNTIYFGEGSWLTVV.

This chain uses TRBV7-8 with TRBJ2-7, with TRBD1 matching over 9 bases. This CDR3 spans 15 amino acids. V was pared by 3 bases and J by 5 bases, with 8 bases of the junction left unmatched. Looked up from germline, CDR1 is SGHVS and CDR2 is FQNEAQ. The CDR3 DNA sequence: TGTGCCAGCAGCTTCGAGGGGACAGGGATCAACGAGCAGTACTTC. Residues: CASSFEGTGINEQYF. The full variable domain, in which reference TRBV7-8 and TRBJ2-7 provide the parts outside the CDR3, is GAGVSQSPRYKVAKRGQDVALRCDPISGHVSLFWYQQALGQGPEFLTYFQNEAQLDKSGLPSDRFFAERPEGSVSTLKIQRTQQEDSAVYLCASSFEGTGINEQYFGPGTRLTVT.

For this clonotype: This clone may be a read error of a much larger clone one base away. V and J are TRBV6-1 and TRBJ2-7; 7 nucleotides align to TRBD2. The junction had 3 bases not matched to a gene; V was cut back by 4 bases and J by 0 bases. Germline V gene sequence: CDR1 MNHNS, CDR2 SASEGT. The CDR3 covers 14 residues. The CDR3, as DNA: TGTGCCAGCAGTGGGGCTAGCGGCTCCTACGAGCAGTACTTC. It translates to CASSGASGSYEQYF.

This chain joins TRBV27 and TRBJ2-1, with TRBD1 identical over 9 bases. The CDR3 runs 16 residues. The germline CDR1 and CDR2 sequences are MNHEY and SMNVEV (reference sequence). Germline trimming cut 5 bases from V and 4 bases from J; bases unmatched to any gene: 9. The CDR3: CASSKATGGLYNEQFF. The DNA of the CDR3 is TGTGCCAGCAGTAAGGCGACAGGGGGACTTTACAATGAGCAGTTCTTC.

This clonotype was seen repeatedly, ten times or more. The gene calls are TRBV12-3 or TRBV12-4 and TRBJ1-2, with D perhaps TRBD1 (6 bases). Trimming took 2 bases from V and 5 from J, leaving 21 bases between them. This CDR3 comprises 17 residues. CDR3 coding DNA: TGTGCCAGCAGTTTATCGTCGGGGGGAGGGGGATGGTATGGCTACACCTTC. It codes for CASSLSSGGGGWYGYTF.

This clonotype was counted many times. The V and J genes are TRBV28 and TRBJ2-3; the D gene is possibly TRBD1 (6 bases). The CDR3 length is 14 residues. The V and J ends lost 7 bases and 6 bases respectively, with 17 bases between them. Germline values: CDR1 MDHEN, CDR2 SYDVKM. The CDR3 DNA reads TGTGCCAGCAAGACTGGGGGCACCCGGGATACGCAGTATTTT. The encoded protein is CASKTGGTRDTQYF.

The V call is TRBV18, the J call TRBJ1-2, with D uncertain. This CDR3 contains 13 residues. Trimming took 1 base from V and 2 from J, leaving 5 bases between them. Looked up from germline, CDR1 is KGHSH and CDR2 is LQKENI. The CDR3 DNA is TGTGCCAGCTCACCACAGATAAACTATGGCTACACCTTC. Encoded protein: CASSPQINYGYTF.

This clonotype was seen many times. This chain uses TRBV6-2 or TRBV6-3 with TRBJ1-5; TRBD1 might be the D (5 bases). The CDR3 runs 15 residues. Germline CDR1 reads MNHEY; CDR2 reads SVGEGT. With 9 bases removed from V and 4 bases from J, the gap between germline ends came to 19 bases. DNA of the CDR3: TGTGCCAGTTTTTCAGGGCGGTTCGGTAATCAGCCCCAGCATTTT. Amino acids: CASFSGRFGNQPQHF.

CDR3 nucleotide sequence: TGTGCCAGCAGCTTTAGGGGGACAGCTTTCAATGAGCAGTTCTTC. It is translated as CASSFRGTAFNEQFF. The chain joins TRBV11-2 to TRBJ2-1; 7 nucleotides match TRBD1. The CDR3 spans 15 residues. V shed 3 bases, J shed 6 bases, and the junction held 8 bases outside the gene matches. The germline CDR1 and CDR2 sequences are SGHAT and FQNNGV.

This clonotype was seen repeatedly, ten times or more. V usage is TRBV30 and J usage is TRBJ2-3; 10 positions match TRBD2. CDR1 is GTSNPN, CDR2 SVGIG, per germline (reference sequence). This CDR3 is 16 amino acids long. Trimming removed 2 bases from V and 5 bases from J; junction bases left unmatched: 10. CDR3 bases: TGTGCCTGGAGTCCCGGGACTAGCGTTTCAATAGATACGCAGTATTTT. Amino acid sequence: CAWSPGTSVSIDTQYF.

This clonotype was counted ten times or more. CDR3 in DNA: TGTGCCACCAGTCAAGCCCTCCAAGAGACCCAGTACTTC. It yields the protein CATSQALQETQYF. The J gene is TRBJ2-5, the V gene TRBV15; unclear D gene. Germline loops: CDR1 LNHNV, CDR2 YYDKDF (reference sequence). This CDR3 has 13 amino acids. The germline V and J ends were trimmed by 6 bases and 1 base, with 9 bases remaining between them.

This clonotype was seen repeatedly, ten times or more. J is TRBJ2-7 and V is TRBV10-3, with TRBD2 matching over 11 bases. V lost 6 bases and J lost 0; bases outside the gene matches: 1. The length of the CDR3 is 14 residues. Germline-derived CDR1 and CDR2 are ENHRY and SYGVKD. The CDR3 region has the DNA TGTGCCATCAGAACTAGCGGGAGCTCCTACGAGCAGTACTTC. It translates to CAIRTSGSSYEQYF.

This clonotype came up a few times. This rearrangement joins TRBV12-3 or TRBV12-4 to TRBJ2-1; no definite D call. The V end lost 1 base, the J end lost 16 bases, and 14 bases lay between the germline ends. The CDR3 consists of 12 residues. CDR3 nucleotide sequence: TGTGCCAGCAGTTTAGTGGACCGCCCTCCCTTCTTC. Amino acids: CASSLVDRPPFF.

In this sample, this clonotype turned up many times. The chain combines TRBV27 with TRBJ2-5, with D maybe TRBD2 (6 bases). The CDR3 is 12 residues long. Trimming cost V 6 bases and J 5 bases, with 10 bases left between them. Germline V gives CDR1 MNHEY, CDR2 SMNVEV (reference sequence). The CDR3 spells CASRTSTETQYF. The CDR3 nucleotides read TGTGCCAGCAGGACTAGTACGGAGACCCAGTACTTC.

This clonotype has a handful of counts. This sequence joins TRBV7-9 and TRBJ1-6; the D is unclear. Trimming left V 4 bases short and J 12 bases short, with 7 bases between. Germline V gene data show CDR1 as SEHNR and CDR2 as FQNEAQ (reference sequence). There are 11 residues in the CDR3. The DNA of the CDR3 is TGTGCCAGCAGCTCGGAAGAACCCCTCCACTTT. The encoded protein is CASSSEEPLHF.

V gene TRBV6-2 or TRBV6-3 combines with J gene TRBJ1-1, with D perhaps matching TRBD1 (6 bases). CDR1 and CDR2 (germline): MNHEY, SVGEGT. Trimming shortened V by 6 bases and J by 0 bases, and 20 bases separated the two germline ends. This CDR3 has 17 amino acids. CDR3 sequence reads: CASSHRVRGRMNTEAFF. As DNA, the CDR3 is TGTGCCAGCAGCCACAGGGTCCGGGGTCGGATGAACACTGAAGCTTTCTTT.

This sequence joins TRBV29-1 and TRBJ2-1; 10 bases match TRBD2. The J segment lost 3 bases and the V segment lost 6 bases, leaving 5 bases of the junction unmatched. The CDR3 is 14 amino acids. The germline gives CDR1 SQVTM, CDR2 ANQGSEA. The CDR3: CSVIGLAVYNEQFF. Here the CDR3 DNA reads TGCAGCGTCATTGGACTAGCGGTCTACAATGAGCAGTTCTTC.

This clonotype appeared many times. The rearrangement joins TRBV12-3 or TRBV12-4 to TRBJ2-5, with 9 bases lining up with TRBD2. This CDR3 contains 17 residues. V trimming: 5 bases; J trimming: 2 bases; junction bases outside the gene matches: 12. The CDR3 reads CASSPPGLAGIQETQYF. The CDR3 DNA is TGTGCCAGCAGTCCCCCGGGGCTAGCGGGGATTCAAGAGACCCAGTACTTC.

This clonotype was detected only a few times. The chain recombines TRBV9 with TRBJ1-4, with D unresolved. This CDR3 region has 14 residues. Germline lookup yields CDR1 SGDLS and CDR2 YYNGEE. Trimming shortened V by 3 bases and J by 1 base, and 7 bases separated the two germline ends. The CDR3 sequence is CASSEAGTNEKLFF. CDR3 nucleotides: TGTGCCAGCAGCGAGGCGGGAACTAATGAAAAACTGTTTTTT.

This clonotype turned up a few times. Here the CDR3 reads CASSFATTYEQYF. In DNA, the CDR3 is TGTGCCAGCAGCTTCGCAACTACCTACGAGCAGTACTTC. The V call is TRBV5-4, the J call TRBJ2-7; D call uncertain. V was trimmed by 2 bases and J by 2 bases, leaving 8 bases between them. Germline V gene sequence: CDR1 SGHNT, CDR2 YYREEE (reference sequence). This CDR3 has 13 residues.

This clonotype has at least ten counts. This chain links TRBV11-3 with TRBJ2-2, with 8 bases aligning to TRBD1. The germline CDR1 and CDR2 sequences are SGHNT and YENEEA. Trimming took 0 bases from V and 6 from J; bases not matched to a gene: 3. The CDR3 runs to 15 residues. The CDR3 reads CASSLDSQGAGELFF. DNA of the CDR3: TGTGCCAGCAGCTTAGACTCACAGGGGGCCGGGGAGCTGTTTTTT.

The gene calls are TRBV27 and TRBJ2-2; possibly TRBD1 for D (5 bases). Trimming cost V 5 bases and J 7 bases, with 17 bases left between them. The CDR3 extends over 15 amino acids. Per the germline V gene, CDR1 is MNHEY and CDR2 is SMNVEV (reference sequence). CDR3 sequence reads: CASSTRQIWSGELFF. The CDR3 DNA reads TGTGCCAGCAGTACTCGACAGATTTGGAGCGGGGAGCTGTTTTTT.

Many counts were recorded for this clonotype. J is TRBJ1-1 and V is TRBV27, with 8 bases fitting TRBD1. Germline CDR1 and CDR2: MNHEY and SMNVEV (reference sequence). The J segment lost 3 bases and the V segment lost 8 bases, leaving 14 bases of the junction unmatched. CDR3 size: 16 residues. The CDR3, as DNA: TGTGCCAGCGGCAAAGACAGGGGCCGGGGGGACACTGAAGCTTTCTTT. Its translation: CASGKDRGRGDTEAFF.

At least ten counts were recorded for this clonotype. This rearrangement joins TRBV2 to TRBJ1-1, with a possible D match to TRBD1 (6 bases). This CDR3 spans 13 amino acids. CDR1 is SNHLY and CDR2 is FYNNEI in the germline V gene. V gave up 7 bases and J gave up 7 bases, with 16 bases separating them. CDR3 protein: CASISGDTGEAFF. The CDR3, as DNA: TGTGCCAGCATCTCGGGGGACACCGGTGAAGCTTTCTTT.

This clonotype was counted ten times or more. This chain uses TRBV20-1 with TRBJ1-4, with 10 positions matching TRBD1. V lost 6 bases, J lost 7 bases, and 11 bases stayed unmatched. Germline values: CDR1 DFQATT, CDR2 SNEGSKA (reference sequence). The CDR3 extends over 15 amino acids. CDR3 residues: CSAAPGTGEIEKLFF. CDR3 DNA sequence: TGCAGTGCAGCACCCGGGACAGGGGAGATTGAAAAACTGTTTTTT.